The rows below give T cell receptor beta chains drawn from one sample of a study of cytomegalovirus exposure and HLA in healthy donors. Profiled with immunoSEQ multiplex PCR; TCRdb holds only in-frame clones, not every one. Among 80,000 to 90,000 clones listed, approximately 79% were seen once. Source material: PBMCs. The origin of the receptors is a man aged 25-45 years in good health and CMV-seronegative. CDR3s include the opening cysteine and the closing phenylalanine or tryptophan. Each record gives: J gene, V gene, CDR3 protein.

>TRBJ1-1|TRBV6-6
CASMEFRNTEAFF
>TRBJ1-5|TRBV27
CASSDTVIGNQPQHF
>TRBJ1-1|TRBV6-5
CASSYSQANTEAFF
>TRBJ1-2|TRBV2
CASRNDRFSVFGTF
>TRBJ2-3|TRBV11-3
CASSLSTDTQYF
>TRBJ1-1|TRBV27
CASSLFIQHEAFF
>TRBJ1-5|TRBV27
CASSPRQGLRGNQPQHF
>TRBJ1-5|TRBV27
CASSRGQGNNQPQHF
>TRBJ1-5|TRBV30
CAWSIDRAQPQHF
>TRBJ2-5|TRBV7-8
CASSFSSGQETQYF
>TRBJ2-2|TRBV28
CASSLRLAGGGELFF
>TRBJ2-3|TRBV7-2
CASSSRRGGTDTQYF
>TRBJ2-7|TRBV11-2
CASSLVAGQYEQYF
>TRBJ1-1|TRBV30
CAWIPGIGGTEAFF
>TRBJ2-1|TRBV7-6
CASSLGTSGVPYNEQFF
>TRBJ1-2|TRBV12-5
CASGDDRKGFGYTF
>TRBJ1-1|TRBV9
CASSARDRGAEAFF
>TRBJ2-3|TRBV14
CASSRGGALDTQYF
>TRBJ1-1|TRBV27
CASRPGQPNTEAFF
>TRBJ2-1|TRBV19
CASSMVQFHSYNEQFF
>TRBJ1-1|TRBV5-4
CASSLGRQAFF
>TRBJ1-6|TRBV19
CASRDRGDNSPLHF
>TRBJ1-1|TRBV10-3
CAISVTGGMNTEAFF
>TRBJ2-5|TRBV9
CASSVGALGSAGGGLETQYF
>TRBJ1-6|TRBV5-1
CASSLSGTGGGGSPLHF
>TRBJ2-1|TRBV5-4
CASSVQGSSYNEQFF
>-|TRBV7-8
CASSLGERTGSLSYEQYF
>TRBJ1-6|TRBV6-5
CASYDRRNSPLHF